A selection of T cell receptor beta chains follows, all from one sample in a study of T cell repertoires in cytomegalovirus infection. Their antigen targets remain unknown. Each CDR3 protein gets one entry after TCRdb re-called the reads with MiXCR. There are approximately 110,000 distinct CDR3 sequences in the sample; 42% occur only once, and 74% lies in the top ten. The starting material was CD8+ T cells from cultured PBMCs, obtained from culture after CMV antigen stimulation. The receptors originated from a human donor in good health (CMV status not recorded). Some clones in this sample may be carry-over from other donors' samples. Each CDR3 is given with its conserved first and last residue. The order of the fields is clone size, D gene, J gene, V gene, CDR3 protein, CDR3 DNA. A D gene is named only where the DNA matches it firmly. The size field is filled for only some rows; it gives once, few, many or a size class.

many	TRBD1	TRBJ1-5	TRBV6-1	CASSTGVQPQHF	TGTGCCAGCAGTACAGGGGTGCAGCCCCAGCATTTT
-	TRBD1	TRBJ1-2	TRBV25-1	CASSQGANYGYTF	TGTGCCAGCAGTCAGGGGGCTAACTATGGCTACACCTTC
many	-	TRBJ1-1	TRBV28	CASSLSVNTEAFF	TGTGCCAGCAGCTTAAGCGTTAACACTGAAGCTTTCTTT
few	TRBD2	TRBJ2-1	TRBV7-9	CASTKEASGDEQFF	TGTGCCAGCACCAAAGAAGCTAGCGGGGATGAGCAGTTCTTC
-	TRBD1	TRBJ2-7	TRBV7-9	CASSFLSQGPPYEQYF	TGTGCCAGCAGCTTTTTGTCACAGGGGCCCCCCTACGAGCAGTACTTC
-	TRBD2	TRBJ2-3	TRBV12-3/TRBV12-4	CASRGLADTQYF	TGTGCCAGCAGGGGACTAGCAGATACGCAGTATTTT
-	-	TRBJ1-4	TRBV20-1	CSARDGDDAEKLFF	TGCAGTGCTAGAGATGGGGACGACGCTGAAAAACTGTTTTTT
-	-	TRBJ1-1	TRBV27	CASSLREGTEAFF	TGTGCCAGCAGTTTGAGGGAGGGCACTGAAGCTTTCTTT
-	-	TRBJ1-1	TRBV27	CASSLTSYTEAFF	TGTGCCAGCAGTTTAACCAGTTACACTGAAGCTTTCTTT
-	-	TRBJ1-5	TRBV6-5	CASSSGPLNQPQHF	TGTGCCAGCAGTTCAGGGCCACTCAATCAGCCCCAGCATTTT
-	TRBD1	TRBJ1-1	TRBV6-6	CAVGQLTMNTEAFF	TGTGCGGTGGGACAGCTTACTATGAACACTGAAGCTTTCTTT
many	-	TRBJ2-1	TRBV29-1	CSVEESSYNEQFF	TGCAGCGTTGAAGAAAGCTCCTACAATGAGCAGTTCTTC
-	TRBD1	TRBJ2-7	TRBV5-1	CASSSGTGSHEQYF	TGCGCCAGCAGCTCCGGGACAGGGAGCCACGAGCAGTACTTC
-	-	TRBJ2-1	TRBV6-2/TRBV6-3	CASIKGVGGASYNEQFF	TGTGCCAGCATCAAGGGGGTAGGGGGGGCCTCCTACAATGAGCAGTTCTTC
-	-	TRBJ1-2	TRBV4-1	CASSQVSALSYTF	TGCGCCAGCAGCCAAGTATCAGCCCTCAGCTACACCTTC
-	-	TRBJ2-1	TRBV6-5	CASSYSASYNEQFF	TGTGCCAGCAGTTACTCGGCCAGCTACAATGAGCAGTTCTTC
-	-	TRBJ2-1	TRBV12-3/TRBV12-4	CASSLGRRITYNEQFF	TGTGCCAGCAGTTTAGGCCGACGGATAACCTACAATGAGCAGTTCTTC
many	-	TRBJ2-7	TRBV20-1	CSALYGNYEQYF	TGCAGTGCTCTCTATGGCAACTACGAGCAGTACTTC
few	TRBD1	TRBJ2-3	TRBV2	CASSEATGGFTDTQYF	TGTGCCAGCAGTGAAGCAACAGGGGGGTTCACAGATACGCAGTATTTT
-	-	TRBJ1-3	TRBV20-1	CSAISGEAGNTIYF	TGCAGTGCTATCTCAGGGGAGGCTGGAAACACCATATATTTT
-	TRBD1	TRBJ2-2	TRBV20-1	CSASDTGDHGELFF	TGCAGTGCTAGCGACACAGGGGACCACGGGGAGCTGTTTTTT
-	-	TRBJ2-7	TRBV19	CASSTVSSHEQYF	TGTGCCAGTAGTACCGTATCATCTCACGAGCAGTACTTC
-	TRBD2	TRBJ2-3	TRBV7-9	CASSYGLVLTDTQYF	TGTGCCAGCAGCTACGGACTAGTTCTGACAGATACGCAGTATTTT
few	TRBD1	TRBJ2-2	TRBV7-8	CASRYYPGQGEGGELFF	TGTGCCAGCAGATACTATCCGGGACAGGGGGAGGGCGGGGAGCTGTTTTTT
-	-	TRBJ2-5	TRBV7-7	CASSPQSQETQYF	TGTGCCAGCAGCCCCCAGTCCCAAGAGACCCAGTACTTC
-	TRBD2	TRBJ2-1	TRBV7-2	CASSPRTSGVYEQFF	TGTGCCAGCAGCCCAAGGACTAGCGGGGTGTATGAGCAGTTCTTC
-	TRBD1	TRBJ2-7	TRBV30	CAWSDGQGYEQYF	TGTGCCTGGAGTGACGGACAGGGCTACGAGCAGTACTTC
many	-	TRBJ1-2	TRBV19	CASTPGPTNYGYTF	TGTGCCAGTACCCCGGGGCCTACTAACTATGGCTACACCTTC
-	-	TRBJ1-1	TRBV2	CASSEGGVVAFF	TGTGCCAGCAGTGAAGGCGGGGTTGTCGCTTTCTTT
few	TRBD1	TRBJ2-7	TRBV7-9	CASSLYSGQLYEQYF	TGTGCCAGCAGCTTATACTCGGGACAGCTCTACGAGCAGTACTTC
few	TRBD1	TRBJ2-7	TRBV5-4	CASSGGTGDPYEQYF	TGTGCCAGCAGCGGAGGGACAGGGGACCCCTACGAGCAGTACTTC
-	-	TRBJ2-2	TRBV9	CASSVTPGGELFF	TGTGCCAGCAGCGTGACCCCGGGCGGGGAGCTGTTTTTT
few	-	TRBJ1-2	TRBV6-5	CASRRDTNYGYTF	TGTGCCAGCAGAAGGGACACTAACTATGGCTACACCTTC
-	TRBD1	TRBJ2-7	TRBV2	CASYGQGSYEQYF	TGTGCCAGTTACGGACAGGGGTCCTACGAGCAGTACTTC
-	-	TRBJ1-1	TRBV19	CASAPGVFTEAFF	TGTGCCAGTGCTCCGGGGGTATTCACTGAAGCTTTCTTT
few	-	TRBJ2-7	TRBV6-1	CASSEGPSPYEQYF	TGTGCCAGCAGTGAAGGACCCAGTCCCTACGAGCAGTACTTC
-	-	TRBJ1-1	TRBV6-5	CASSYSGTYEAFF	TGTGCCAGCAGTTACTCGGGGACATACGAAGCTTTCTTT
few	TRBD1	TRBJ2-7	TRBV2	CASISTGDEQYF	TGTGCCAGCATCAGTACAGGGGACGAGCAGTACTTC
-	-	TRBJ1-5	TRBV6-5	CASRPTGRNQPQHF	TGTGCCAGCAGGCCTACAGGGCGGAATCAGCCCCAGCATTTT
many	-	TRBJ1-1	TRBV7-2	CASSLYEDVDTEAFF	TGTGCCAGCAGCTTATACGAGGATGTGGACACTGAAGCTTTCTTT
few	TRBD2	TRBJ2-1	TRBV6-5	CASSYSAVAGYNEQFF	TGTGCCAGCAGTTACTCGGCCGTAGCGGGGTACAATGAGCAGTTCTTC
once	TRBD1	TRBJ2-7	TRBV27	CASSPRGLSSYEQYF	TGTGCCAGCAGTCCCAGGGGGTTATCGTCCTACGAGCAGTACTTC
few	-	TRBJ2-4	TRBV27	CASSSRAHIQYF	TGTGCCAGCAGTTCCAGGGCGCACATTCAGTACTTC
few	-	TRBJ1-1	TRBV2	CASRTWGNTEAFF	TGTGCCAGCAGGACCTGGGGAAACACTGAAGCTTTCTTT
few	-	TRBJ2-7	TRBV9	CASSVVPGNEQYF	TGTGCCAGCAGCGTAGTACCAGGGAACGAGCAGTACTTC
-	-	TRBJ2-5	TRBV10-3	CAISDGLKETQYF	TGTGCCATCAGCGACGGACTGAAAGAGACCCAGTACTTC
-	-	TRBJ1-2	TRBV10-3	CAISEVLGGDGYTF	TGTGCCATCAGTGAGGTTCTTGGAGGCGATGGCTACACCTTC
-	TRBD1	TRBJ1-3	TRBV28	CASSLNQGARRNTIYF	TGTGCCAGCAGTCTAAATCAGGGGGCGCGGAGAAACACCATATATTTT
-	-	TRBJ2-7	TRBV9	CASSVGLANEQYF	TGTGCCAGCAGCGTTGGACTCGCGAACGAGCAGTACTTC
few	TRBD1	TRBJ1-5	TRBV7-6	CASSGVQGNNQPQHF	TGTGCCAGCAGCGGCGTACAGGGGAACAATCAGCCCCAGCATTTT
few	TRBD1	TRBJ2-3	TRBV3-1	CASSQRRDRGRDTQYF	TGTGCCAGCAGCCAGAGGAGGGACAGGGGGCGAGATACGCAGTATTTT
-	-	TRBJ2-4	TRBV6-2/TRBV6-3	CASSYPSLATKNIQYF	TGTGCCAGCAGTTATCCCTCCCTAGCGACCAAAAACATTCAGTACTTC
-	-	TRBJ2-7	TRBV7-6	CASSLVGISYEQYF	TGTGCCAGCAGCTTAGTTGGAATTTCCTACGAGCAGTACTTC
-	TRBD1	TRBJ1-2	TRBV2	CASSENRGESYGYTF	TGTGCCAGCAGTGAAAACAGGGGGGAGAGCTATGGCTACACCTTC
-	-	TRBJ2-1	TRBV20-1	CSATRPGGNEQFF	TGCAGTGCAACCCGCCCAGGGGGGAATGAGCAGTTCTTC
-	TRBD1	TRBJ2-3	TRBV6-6	CASAWTGASSTDTQYF	TGTGCCAGCGCATGGACAGGGGCATCTAGCACAGATACGCAGTATTTT